This T cell receptor (beta chain) comes out of a study of T cells in Graves' hyperthyroidism and ophthalmopathy. For the study at large: Pretreatment peripheral blood was obtained at initial diagnosis.

Any patient presenting with uncontrolled infection, other autoimmune disease, pregnancy or lactation was left out. Based on clinical symptoms, serum thyroxine and TRAb, thyroid ultrasound and orbital computed tomography, diagnoses were reached. 10 ml of fresh peripheral blood supplied the PBMCs. RNA transcripts gave rise to amplified TCR beta CDR3 regions. The HTBI set primed first-round TCR CDR3 RT-PCR. MiXCR was run by TCRdb on the multiplex PCR reads, yielding one entry per CDR3 protein. The repertoire has 800,000 or so distinct CDR3 sequences, 35% to 45% of them found once; the top ten carry 7% to 10%. Input material: blood. The TCR sequence derives from a man between 18 and 29 years old with Graves' hyperthyroidism.

DNA of the CDR3: TGTGCCAGCACCCTCGGCGTTTCGAACACTGAAGCTTTCTTT. Translating it yields CASTLGVSNTEAFF. This chain uses TRBV5-5 with TRBJ1-1; D remains ambiguous. Germline lookup yields CDR1 SGHKS and CDR2 YYEKEE (reference sequence). This CDR3 contains 14 residues. V was trimmed by 6 bases and J by 1 base, leaving 13 bases between them.